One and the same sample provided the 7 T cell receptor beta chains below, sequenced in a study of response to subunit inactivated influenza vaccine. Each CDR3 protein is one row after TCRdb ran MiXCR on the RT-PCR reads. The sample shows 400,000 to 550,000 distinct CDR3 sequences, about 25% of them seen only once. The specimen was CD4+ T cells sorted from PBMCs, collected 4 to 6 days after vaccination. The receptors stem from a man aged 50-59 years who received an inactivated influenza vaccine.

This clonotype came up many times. The CDR3: CASSLDRLSEQYF. Here the CDR3 DNA reads TGTGCCAGCAGTTTGGACCGCCTTTCGGAGCAGTACTTC. The chain couples TRBV6-2 or TRBV6-3 to TRBJ2-7; D remains ambiguous. V was clipped by 4 bases and J by 7 bases, with 14 bases between them. The V gene's germline CDR1 is MNHEY and CDR2 SVGEGT. CDR3 length: 13 amino acids.

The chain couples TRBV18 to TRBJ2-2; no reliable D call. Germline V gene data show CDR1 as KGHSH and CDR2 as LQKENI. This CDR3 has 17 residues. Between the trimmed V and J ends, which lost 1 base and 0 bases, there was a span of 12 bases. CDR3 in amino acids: CASSPQGTNTNTGELFF. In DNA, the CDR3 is TGTGCCAGCTCACCACAGGGCACCAATACGAACACCGGGGAGCTGTTTTTT.

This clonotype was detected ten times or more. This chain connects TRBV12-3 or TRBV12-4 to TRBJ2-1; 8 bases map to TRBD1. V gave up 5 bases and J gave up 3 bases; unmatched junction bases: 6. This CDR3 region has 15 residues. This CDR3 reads CASSPGQGVYNEQFF. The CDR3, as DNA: TGTGCCAGCAGTCCCGGACAGGGCGTCTACAATGAGCAGTTCTTC.

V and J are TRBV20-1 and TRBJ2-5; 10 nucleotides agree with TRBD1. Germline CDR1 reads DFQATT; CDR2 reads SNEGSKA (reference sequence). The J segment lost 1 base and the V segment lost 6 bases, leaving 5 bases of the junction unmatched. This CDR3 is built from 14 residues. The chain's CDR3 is CSATGTGAQETQYF. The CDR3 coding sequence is TGCAGTGCCACCGGGACAGGGGCCCAAGAGACCCAGTACTTC.

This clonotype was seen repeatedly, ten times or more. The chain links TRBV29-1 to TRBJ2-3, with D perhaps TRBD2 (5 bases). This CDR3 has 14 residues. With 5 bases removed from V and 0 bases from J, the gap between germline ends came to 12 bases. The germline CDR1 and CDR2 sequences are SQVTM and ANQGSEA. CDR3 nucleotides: TGCAGCGTTCGCGGACTGCGAAGCACAGATACGCAGTATTTT. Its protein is CSVRGLRSTDTQYF.

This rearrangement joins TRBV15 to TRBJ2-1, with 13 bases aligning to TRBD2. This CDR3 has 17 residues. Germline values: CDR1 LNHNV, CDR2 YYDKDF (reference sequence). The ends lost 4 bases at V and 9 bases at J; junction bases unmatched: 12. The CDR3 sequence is CATSIGTSGAFGGEQFF. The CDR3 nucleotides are TGTGCCACCAGCATTGGGACTAGCGGGGCGTTTGGGGGTGAGCAGTTCTTC.

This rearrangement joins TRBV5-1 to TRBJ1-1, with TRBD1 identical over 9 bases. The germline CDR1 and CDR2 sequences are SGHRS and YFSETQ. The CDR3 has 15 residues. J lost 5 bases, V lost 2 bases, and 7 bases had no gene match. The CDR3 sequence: CASSLQGAMGTEAFF. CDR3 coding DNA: TGCGCCAGCAGCTTACAGGGGGCAATGGGGACTGAAGCTTTCTTT.